This is a list of T cell receptor beta chains from one sample in a study of control samples from healthy donors and cancer patients. Clones were read by immunoSEQ multiplex PCR, and TCRdb kept only the in-frame ones, dropping some. The sample gives 65,000 to 100,000 clones, more than 70% of which show up once; roughly a fifth is in the top ten. The sequenced material came from blood. The origin of the receptors is a man between 45 and 60 years old in good health. Each CDR3 is given with its conserved first and last residue. Each record gives: J gene, V gene, clone size, CDR3 length, D gene, CDR3 DNA, CDR3 protein. D genes are given only for firm matches. Clone size is given for some rows only: seen once, a few or many times, or a class if the clone is expanded.

TRBJ1-6,TRBV10-1,.,14,.,TGCGCCAGCAGTCCCGGGGGATCGGCTTCACCCCTCCACTTT,CASSPGGSASPLHF
TRBJ1-1,TRBV18,.,15,TRBD1,TGTGCCAGCTCACTTAATACAGGGGAGGGCACTGAAGCTTTCTTT,CASSLNTGEGTEAFF
TRBJ2-6,TRBV12-5,.,20,TRBD1,TGTGCTAGTGGTTTGGTTCCCCCAGGGGGCGGAATTTTGTGGACCAACGTCCTGACTTTC,CASGLVPPGGGILWTNVLTF
TRBJ2-1,TRBV6-1,.,16,TRBD2,TGTGCCAGCAGTGAAACACTAGCGGGAGCTTGGAATGAGCAGTTCTTC,CASSETLAGAWNEQFF
TRBJ1-2,TRBV24-1,.,13,.,TGTGCCACCAGTGAGGCGGGCTTCTATGGCTACACCTTC,CATSEAGFYGYTF
TRBJ2-3,TRBV5-4,.,15,.,TGTGCCAGCAGCCGGGGGGCTGGGCTCACAGATACGCAGTATTTT,CASSRGAGLTDTQYF
TRBJ2-1,TRBV23-1,.,16,TRBD1,TGCGCCAGCAGTCAATCGGCTCCCACAGGGGGCTATGAGCAGTTCTTC,CASSQSAPTGGYEQFF
TRBJ2-3,TRBV24-1,.,13,.,TGTGCCACCAGTTTCGGCAGCACAGATACGCAGTATTTT,CATSFGSTDTQYF
TRBJ2-1,TRBV18,once,12,.,TGTGCCAGCTCATCAAACACACAAGAGCAGTTCTTC,CASSSNTQEQFF
TRBJ1-3,TRBV30,.,12,.,TGTGCCTGGAGTGTAGGGTCAAACACCATATATTTT,CAWSVGSNTIYF
TRBJ1-2,TRBV2,once,12,.,TGTGCCAGCAGTGAACACAGGTCTGGCTACACCTTC,CASSEHRSGYTF
TRBJ1-6,TRBV4-1,.,19,TRBD1,TGCGCCAGCAGCCAAAAAGACCCAGGGGGGGCCCACTATAATTCACCCCTCCACTTT,CASSQKDPGGAHYNSPLHF
TRBJ2-7,TRBV5-4,.,13,.,TGTGCCAGCAGCCCCCGGGGTCCCTACGAGCAGTACTTC,CASSPRGPYEQYF
TRBJ1-4,TRBV15,.,15,.,TGTGCCACCAGCAGAGGAGAGGCCAGGGCTGAAAAACTGTTTTTT,CATSRGEARAEKLFF
TRBJ2-7,TRBV11-2,.,12,.,TGTGCCAGCAGCTTTTCTTTGTACGAGCAGTACTTC,CASSFSLYEQYF
TRBJ1-1,TRBV30,.,14,.,TGTGCCTGGAGTACCGGGGGGCTGGACACTGAAGCTTTCTTT,CAWSTGGLDTEAFF
TRBJ2-1,TRBV30,.,13,.,TGTGCCTGGAGTGTATTATTCGGGGGCAAGCAGTTCTTC,CAWSVLFGGKQFF
TRBJ2-5,TRBV18,.,12,.,TGTGCCAGCTCAGAAGGCGGGGAGACCCAGTACTTC,CASSEGGETQYF
TRBJ2-5,TRBV2,few,13,TRBD2,TGTGCCAGTTCGGGACTAGCGGGAGAGACCCAGTACTTC,CASSGLAGETQYF
TRBJ2-1,TRBV7-2,.,13,.,TGTGCCAGCAGCTTACACGGGCCGGGTGAGCAGTTCTTC,CASSLHGPGEQFF
TRBJ2-7,TRBV5-1,.,11,.,TGCGCCAGCAGCTTGGGTTACGAGCAGTACTTC,CASSLGYEQYF
TRBJ1-5,TRBV5-1,.,14,.,TGCGCCAGCAGCACGGACAGATCCAATCAGCCCCAGCATTTT,CASSTDRSNQPQHF
TRBJ1-1,TRBV20-1,.,11,.,TGCAGTGCTAGAAGCTACAGGGAAGCTTTCTTT,CSARSYREAFF
TRBJ2-5,TRBV6-2/TRBV6-3,.,16,TRBD1,TGTGCCAGCAGTTACTCGAAGGGGGACAGACAAGAGACCCAGTACTTC,CASSYSKGDRQETQYF
TRBJ2-5,TRBV14,.,12,.,TGTGCCAGCAGCCTAAGCCTGGAGACCCAGTACTTC,CASSLSLETQYF
TRBJ1-5,TRBV7-2,.,17,.,TGTGCCAGCAGCCGGCTTCCGGCAGGATATAGCAATCAGCCCCAGCATTTT,CASSRLPAGYSNQPQHF
TRBJ1-5,TRBV4-2,.,13,TRBD1,TGTGCCAGCAGCCCGACAGGGAATCAGCCCCAGCATTTT,CASSPTGNQPQHF
TRBJ1-5,TRBV6-2/TRBV6-3,.,13,.,TGTGCCAGCAGTTACTCCGGGTTCCAGCCCCAGCATTTT,CASSYSGFQPQHF
TRBJ2-5,TRBV10-3,.,16,TRBD2,TGTGCCATCAGCCCTTCCCCACTAGCGGCCCAAGAGACCCAGTACTTC,CAISPSPLAAQETQYF
TRBJ1-1,TRBV25-1,once,14,TRBD1,TGTGCCAGCAGTGACTCAAGACAGGGCGGTGAAGCTTTCTTT,CASSDSRQGGEAFF
TRBJ1-1,TRBV7-3,few,13,.,TGTGCCAGCAGCTTAATGGTTAACACTGAAGCTTTCTTT,CASSLMVNTEAFF
TRBJ2-7,TRBV4-2,.,12,.,TGTGCCAGCTCCTACCTCACCAACGAGCAGTACTTC,CASSYLTNEQYF
TRBJ2-1,TRBV24-1,.,15,.,TGTGCCACCAGTGACTTTAGCGGTTCCTACAATGAGCAGTTCTTC,CATSDFSGSYNEQFF
TRBJ2-2,TRBV7-2,once,15,TRBD1,TGTGCCAGCAGCTTGCGGGACAGGGGCACCGGGGAGCTGTTTTTT,CASSLRDRGTGELFF
TRBJ2-2,TRBV7-9,.,14,.,TGTGCCAGCAGTTGGACAGAAAACACCGGGGAGCTGTTTTTT,CASSWTENTGELFF
TRBJ1-1,TRBV5-1,.,13,.,TGCGCCAGCAGCTTAGACAGGAACACTGAAGCTTTCTTT,CASSLDRNTEAFF
TRBJ2-3,TRBV5-4,.,16,TRBD2,TGTGCCAGCAGCTTCCCGGGACTAGCGGCCACAGATACGCAGTATTTT,CASSFPGLAATDTQYF
TRBJ1-2,TRBV30,.,13,.,TGTGCCTGGAGTCAAGGGGTTTTGAGGGGCTACACCTTC,CAWSQGVLRGYTF
TRBJ2-1,TRBV7-3,.,14,TRBD1,TGTGCCAGCAGCTGGAGCGGGACAGGGGGCCAGCAGTTCTTC,CASSWSGTGGQQFF
TRBJ2-5,TRBV11-3,.,15,TRBD2,TGTGCCAGCAGTTCAGGGACGGGACTACAAGAGACCCAGTACTTC,CASSSGTGLQETQYF
TRBJ2-1,TRBV6-2/TRBV6-3,once,13,.,TGTGCCAGCAGTTGGCATCCGAGCAATGAGCAGTTCTTC,CASSWHPSNEQFF
TRBJ2-3,TRBV7-8,once,13,.,TGTGCCAGCAGCTTAACAGAAGCCGATACGCAGTATTTT,CASSLTEADTQYF
TRBJ1-5,TRBV7-2,.,16,TRBD1,TGTGCCAGCAGCCCTGGGACAGGGAATAGCAATCAGCCCCAGCATTTT,CASSPGTGNSNQPQHF
TRBJ2-3,TRBV2,.,16,TRBD2,TGTGCCAGGATGCGACTAGCGGGAGGACCGGCAGATACGCAGTATTTT,CARMRLAGGPADTQYF
TRBJ1-5,TRBV27,.,16,.,TGTGCCAGCCGAGATCGTCTGAGGGGGAGCAATCAGCCCCAGCATTTT,CASRDRLRGSNQPQHF
TRBJ1-5,TRBV27,few,14,.,TGTGCCAGCAGTTCTTACAGGGTTAATCAGCCCCAGCATTTT,CASSSYRVNQPQHF
TRBJ1-5,TRBV6-1,.,12,.,TGTGCCAGCAGTGATAGCAATCAGCCCCAGCATTTT,CASSDSNQPQHF
TRBJ2-5,TRBV10-3,.,15,TRBD1,TGTGCCATCAGCGCACGGGACAGGGAAGGAGAGACCCAGTACTTC,CAISARDREGETQYF